What follows are 26 T cell receptor beta chains derived from one specimen sequenced in a study of CD8 T cells in ankylosing spondylitis. Their target antigens are unknown. TCRdb itself ran the 5' RACE reads through MiXCR, one entry per CDR3 protein. This sample yields just under 550,000 distinct CDR3 sequences, of which roughly 13% are seen a single time; under 7.5% belongs to the top ten. Notes on the study in general: Apparently characteristic of ankylosing spondylitis blood was a TCR beta motif (fewer than 10 highly homologous variants).

The specimen was blood, either unsorted or a sorted T cell fraction (not recorded which). Receptors originate from a male donor with ankylosing spondylitis.

This clonotype was observed at least ten times. The genes are TRBV12-3 or TRBV12-4 and TRBJ1-6, with TRBD1 matching over 7 bases. The CDR3 extends over 15 amino acids. V shed 8 bases and J 5 bases; nucleotides not matched to a gene: 9. The CDR3 region is CASGRDSLNNSPLHF. The CDR3 nucleotides are TGTGCCAGCGGCCGGGACAGCCTAAATAATTCACCCCTCCACTTT.

The sample holds a few counts of this clonotype. This chain connects TRBV7-9 to TRBJ2-2; D is unresolved. Germline V gene lookup returns CDR1 SEHNR and CDR2 FQNEAQ (reference sequence). The CDR3 runs 15 residues. V was trimmed by 8 bases and J by 1 base, leaving 14 bases between them. In nucleotides, the CDR3 is TGTGCCAGCCCCGCCAGACTTTTGAACACCGGGGAGCTGTTTTTT. It encodes CASPARLLNTGELFF. Based on the CDR3 plus reference TRBV7-9 and TRBJ2-2, the full variable domain is DTGVSQNPRHKITKRGQNVTFRCDPISEHNRLYWYRQTLGQGPEFLTYFQNEAQLEKSRLLSDRFSAERPKGSFSTLEIQRTEQGDSAMYLCASPARLLNTGELFFGEGSRLTVL.

The CDR3 spells CASSPPRTGRDNSPLHF. The CDR3 bases are TGTGCCAGCTCACCACCGCGGACAGGGCGGGATAATTCACCCCTCCACTTT. The J gene is TRBJ1-6, the V gene TRBV18; TRBD1 aligns across 8 bases. CDR1 is KGHSH and CDR2 is LQKENI in the germline V gene. The CDR3 extends over 17 amino acids. After removal of 0 bases from V and 5 bases from J, the junction contained 6 bases not matched to a gene.

This clonotype was observed many times. The chain employs TRBV12-3 or TRBV12-4 and TRBJ2-5; D is unresolved. With 5 bases removed from V and 3 bases from J, the gap between germline ends came to 13 bases. CDR3 length equals 14 residues. The CDR3 DNA sequence: TGTGCCAGCAGTCCGCCTGAAGCCGAAGAGACCCAGTACTTC. Amino acids: CASSPPEAEETQYF.

The chain joins TRBV5-1 to TRBJ2-7; the D gene is possibly TRBD2 (5 bases). The CDR3 runs 14 residues. Trimming cost V 0 bases and J 3 bases, with 10 bases left between them. Germline V gives CDR1 SGHRS, CDR2 YFSETQ. CDR3 sequence (DNA): TGCGCCAGCAGCTTGGGGAGGTCCCTCTACGAGCAGTACTTC. Amino acid sequence: CASSLGRSLYEQYF.

This clonotype has at least ten counts. The chain is built from TRBV20-1 and TRBJ2-7, with D uncertain. V dropped 6 bases and J dropped 7 bases, with 7 bases sitting between them. Germline V gene sequence: CDR1 DFQATT, CDR2 SNEGSKA (reference sequence). The CDR3 length is 9 residues. The CDR3 sequence is CSAYKEQYF. In DNA, the CDR3 is TGCAGTGCGTATAAGGAGCAGTACTTC.

This clonotype was observed a few times. The rearrangement uses TRBV3-1 and TRBJ2-7; TRBD2 is a possible D gene (5 bases). The V end lost 1 base, the J end lost 3 bases, and 10 bases lay between the germline ends. This CDR3 comprises 14 residues. CDR1 is LGHDT, CDR2 YNNKEL, per germline (reference sequence). CDR3 in amino acids: CASSQGAGGYEQYF. In nucleotides, the CDR3 is TGTGCCAGCAGCCAAGGGGCGGGTGGCTACGAGCAGTACTTC.

In its sample, this clonotype was seen a few times. The chain employs TRBV12-3 or TRBV12-4 and TRBJ2-5, with D perhaps TRBD1 (5 bases). The V and J ends lost 6 bases and 5 bases respectively, with 16 bases between them. CDR3 length: 14 residues. The CDR3 is CASSPQAVAETQYF. The CDR3 nucleotides read TGTGCCAGCAGCCCACAGGCGGTGGCCGAGACCCAGTACTTC.

This chain connects TRBV5-1 to TRBJ1-1; D might be TRBD1 (6 bases). With 3 bases removed from V and 5 bases from J, the gap between germline ends came to 14 bases. Germline-derived CDR1 and CDR2 are SGHRS and YFSETQ. The CDR3 is made up of 14 amino acids. The CDR3: CASSSSGGRTEAFF. CDR3 in DNA: TGCGCCAGCAGCTCCTCCGGGGGGCGGACTGAAGCTTTCTTT.

This clonotype was seen a single time. This chain uses TRBV7-9 with TRBJ1-2; no definite D call. Trimming left V 6 bases short and J 1 base short, with 15 bases between. CDR1 is SEHNR and CDR2 is FQNEAQ in the germline V gene (reference sequence). This CDR3 spans 15 amino acids. This CDR3 reads CASRDPRVLNYGYTF. In DNA form, the CDR3 reads TGTGCCAGCAGGGATCCAAGAGTCCTTAACTATGGCTACACCTTC.

This clonotype was detected only once. The chain links TRBV5-1 to TRBJ2-4; 8 bases are shared with TRBD1. Germline lookup yields CDR1 SGHRS and CDR2 YFSETQ. There are 15 residues in the CDR3. After removal of 0 bases from V and 8 bases from J, the junction contained 7 bases not matched to a gene. The CDR3 is CASSLGQGTGYIQYF. The CDR3 nucleotides are TGCGCCAGCAGCTTGGGACAGGGGACGGGGTACATTCAGTACTTC.

This chain links TRBV7-2 with TRBJ1-1; 9 bases fit TRBD1. The germline V gene has CDR1 SGHTA and CDR2 FQGNSA. V was pared by 4 bases and J by 10 bases, with 10 bases of the junction left unmatched. This CDR3 has 14 amino acids. CDR3 nucleotide sequence: TGTGCCAGCAGCTCGGACAGGGGCCGGGGTGGAGCTTTCTTT. Its translation is CASSSDRGRGGAFF.

The chain joins TRBV11-2 to TRBJ1-1, with 9 bases lining up with TRBD1. The CDR3 totals 15 residues. Germline V lookup: CDR1 SGHAT, CDR2 FQNNGV. After removal of 5 bases from V and 0 bases from J, the junction contained 4 bases not matched to a gene. The CDR3, as DNA: TGTGCCAGCAGCGCGAACAGGGGGCTGAACACTGAAGCTTTCTTT. It encodes CASSANRGLNTEAFF.

The CDR3 DNA is TGTGCCAGCTCACCCCGGGGGGGTGAATCCGGAAACACCATATATTTT. The encoded protein is CASSPRGGESGNTIYF. J is TRBJ1-3 and V is TRBV18; tentatively, D is TRBD1 (5 bases). V was shortened by 3 bases and J by 4 bases, with 16 bases between the two germline ends. From germline, CDR1 is KGHSH and CDR2 LQKENI. The length of the CDR3 is 16 residues.

Here the CDR3 reads CASSLLGTSQETQYF. In DNA form, the CDR3 reads TGCGCCAGCAGCTTGCTCGGGACTAGCCAAGAGACCCAGTACTTC. This chain connects TRBV5-1 to TRBJ2-5; 8 nucleotides line up with TRBD2. The germline V gene has CDR1 SGHRS and CDR2 YFSETQ. Germline trimming cut 1 base from V and 1 base from J; bases unmatched to any gene: 3. This CDR3 spans 15 amino acids.

This clonotype was recorded many times. The chain joins TRBV12-3 or TRBV12-4 to TRBJ1-3; D is ambiguous. Trimming took off 3 bases at V and 3 bases at J, with 6 bases between the two ends. This CDR3 comprises 13 residues. CDR3 amino acids: CASSLSIGNTIYF. CDR3 nucleotides: TGTGCCAGCAGTTTGTCCATTGGAAACACCATATATTTT.

The chain carries TRBV5-6 and TRBJ2-3; 11 bases map to TRBD2. The CDR3 is 17 amino acids. The V gene's germline CDR1 is SGHDT and CDR2 YYEEEE. The junction had 7 bases not matched to a gene; V was cut back by 4 bases and J by 0 bases. CDR3 sequence reads: CASSHSGRGSSTDTQYF. CDR3 nucleotide sequence: TGTGCCAGCAGCCATAGCGGGAGGGGCTCTAGCACAGATACGCAGTATTTT.

The chain combines TRBV7-2 with TRBJ2-1, with TRBD2 matching 11 bases. Germline trimming cut 3 bases from V and 9 bases from J; bases unmatched to any gene: 10. The CDR3 loop spans 16 amino acids. CDR1 and CDR2 from the germline V gene are SGHTA and FQGNSA. The CDR3 nucleotides are TGTGCCAGCAGCTTGCAGGGACTAGCGGAGAGGGGTGAGCAGTTCTTC. This encodes CASSLQGLAERGEQFF. Together with reference TRBV7-2 and TRBJ2-1, the CDR3 gives the full variable domain: GAGVSQSPSNKVTEKGKDVELRCDPISGHTALYWYRQSLGQGLEFLIYFQGNSAPDKSGLPSDRFSAERTGGSVSTLTIQRTQQEDSAVYLCASSLQGLAERGEQFFGPGTRLTVL.

V gene TRBV10-3 combines with J gene TRBJ2-2; possibly TRBD1 or TRBD2 for D (5 bases each). The CDR3 is 14 residues long. V was cut by 3 bases and J by 5 bases, with 10 bases left in between. The germline V gene encodes CDR1 ENHRY and CDR2 SYGVKD. DNA for the CDR3: TGTGCCATCAGTGACAGGGAGAATACCGGGGAGCTGTTTTTT. Translated: CAISDRENTGELFF.

The chain combines TRBV5-1 with TRBJ1-2; TRBD1 aligns across 7 bases. The V gene end was trimmed by 2 bases and the J gene end by 8 bases; junction bases not matched to a gene: 6. The CDR3 consists of 13 residues. In germline, CDR1 is SGHRS, CDR2 YFSETQ. CDR3 protein: CASSLTRGQGYTF. The CDR3 nucleotides are TGCGCCAGCAGCTTAACGAGGGGGCAAGGCTACACCTTC.

The chain links TRBV10-2 to TRBJ1-5, with TRBD1 as a possible D gene (6 bases). V was trimmed by 6 bases and J by 0 bases, leaving 12 bases between them. Germline V gives CDR1 WSHSY, CDR2 SAAADI. The CDR3 sequence is 15 residues long. CDR3 sequence reads: CASSSGTHSNQPQHF. CDR3 coding DNA: TGCGCCAGCAGCTCCGGGACACATAGCAATCAGCCCCAGCATTTT.

The V call is TRBV6-1, the J call TRBJ1-4; D call uncertain. The V gene lost 3 bases and the J gene lost 8 bases, with 13 bases spanning the gap. Germline values: CDR1 MNHNS, CDR2 SASEGT. The CDR3 extends over 14 amino acids. CDR3 loop: CASSDGRVGEKLFF. The CDR3 DNA follows: TGTGCCAGCAGTGACGGGAGGGTTGGGGAAAAACTGTTTTTT.

The table lists this clonotype with a few counts. The J gene is TRBJ2-1, the V gene TRBV5-6; D possibly matches TRBD1 or TRBD2 (5 bases each). V lost 2 bases and J lost 4, with 16 bases in between. Germline CDR1 SGHDT, CDR2 YYEEEE. CDR3 length: 16 amino acids. The DNA for the CDR3 is TGTGCCAGCAGCTTTTTGGGGGTGGACGGATACAATGAGCAGTTCTTC. Residues: CASSFLGVDGYNEQFF.

This chain joins TRBV25-1 and TRBJ2-7, with a weak D call TRBD2 (6 bases). Per the germline V gene, CDR1 is MGHDK and CDR2 is SYGVNS. CDR3 length equals 15 residues. Trimming cost V 6 bases and J 0 bases, with 15 bases left between them. The CDR3 region is CASSPPGGTSYEQYF. CDR3 DNA: TGTGCCAGCAGCCCCCCTGGCGGGACCTCCTACGAGCAGTACTTC.

In its sample, this clonotype was seen many times. The chain couples TRBV14 to TRBJ2-7, with D possibly called TRBD1 or TRBD2 (6 bases each). V was cut by 1 base and J by 2 bases, with 9 bases left in between. Germline CDR1 SGHDN, CDR2 FVKESK. The CDR3 totals 14 residues. The CDR3 bases are TGTGCCAGCAGCCAAGCGGGGGCCGCCTACGAGCAGTACGTC. Translating gives CASSQAGAAYEQYV.

CDR3 sequence: CATSSGIAGVGSGELFF. The CDR3 nucleotides read TGTGCCACCAGCAGCGGTATAGCGGGAGTGGGCTCCGGGGAGCTGTTTTTT. The genes are TRBV15 and TRBJ2-2; 9 nucleotides agree with TRBD2. From germline, CDR1 is LNHNV and CDR2 YYDKDF (reference sequence). CDR3 length: 17 amino acids. V gave up 3 bases and J gave up 6 bases; unmatched junction bases: 11.